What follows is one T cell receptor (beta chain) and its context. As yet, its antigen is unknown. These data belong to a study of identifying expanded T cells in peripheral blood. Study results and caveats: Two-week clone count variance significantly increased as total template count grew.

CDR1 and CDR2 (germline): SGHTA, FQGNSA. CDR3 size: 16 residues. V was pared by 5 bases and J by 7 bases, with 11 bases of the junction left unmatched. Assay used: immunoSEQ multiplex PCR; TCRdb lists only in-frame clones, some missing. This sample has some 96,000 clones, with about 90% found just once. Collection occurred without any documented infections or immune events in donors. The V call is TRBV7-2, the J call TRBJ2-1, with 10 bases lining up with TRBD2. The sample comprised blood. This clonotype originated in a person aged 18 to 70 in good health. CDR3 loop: CASSRGSGRDKNEQFF. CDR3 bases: TGTGCCAGCAGCCGGGGGAGCGGGAGGGATAAGAATGAGCAGTTCTTC.